This TCR beta chain is drawn from a study of cytomegalovirus exposure and HLA in healthy donors (dated by TCRdb to 2016 to 2017). For the wider study: An earlier analysis of roughly 630 of the donors reported roughly 300 Gb of sequence data and roughly 100 million unique TCR beta sequences from roughly 180 million T cells. An early release that covered several hundred HLA-typed donors contained approximately 300 gigabases of sequencing data and around 80 million unique TCR sequences. The genetic ancestry cluster associated with self-reported Caucasian donors included about four fifths of the roughly 400 genotyped donors. The study was designed to test whether signatures of past pathogen exposure could be identified by cataloging public T cell receptors. The study profiled the T cell repertoires of more than 500 subjects by immunosequencing and related them to cytomegalovirus serostatus. In addition to the first cohort of 500 to 850 subjects, a separate validation cohort of under 150 different subjects was used. High-throughput TCR immunosequencing, statistical association of individual TCRs with disease status, and machine learning were combined to predict cytomegalovirus infection status. In a later analysis, previously published TCR beta repertoires from fewer than 750 donors were re-analyzed and high-resolution HLA genotyping was added so that TCR occurrence patterns could be studied. In the later analysis, no new phenotypic data were used to find candidate immune exposures; instead, reliance was placed on TCR beta sequences and their occurrence across donors. An earlier analysis of roughly 600 of the donors used high-throughput TCR beta sequencing to judge whether each TCR beta V gene segment behaved as functional or pseudogenic. Alongside the repertoire data, information on donor age, sex, ethnicity and CMV serostatus was compiled. Genome-wide SNP genotypes for about 65% of the 666 donors were used in a later genetic analysis, which treated that subset as a discovery cohort. Every repertoire in the discovery cohort had been generated on one and the same sequencing platform. Both class I and class II loci were covered by HLA typing, at four-digit resolution. Typing coverage varied by locus: about 620-630 donors for A, B, C, DRB1 and DQB1; approximately 560 for DQA1; around 570 for DPA1; 450 to 480 for DPB1. Several DR-DQ haplotypes were treated as single units for association and clustering because of strong linkage in the cohort. Among about 360 genotyped donors of the cohort, an average of around 240,000 unique TCR beta nucleotide sequences were sequenced per donor, about a sixth of them non-productive. What the work shows at the level of the full study, not this receptor alone: Only TCR beta chains were sequenced in this cohort, and the absence of alpha or paired-chain data limited detectable features. A cluster of highly shared sequence variants was judged likely to represent a technical artifact of the sequencing pipeline. When HLA alleles, especially DR and DQ, strongly co-occurred, TCR associations were difficult to assign to individual alleles. According to a later analysis, parvovirus B19, influenza, CMV and Epstein-Barr virus appeared linked to several top co-occurrence clusters. The study gave a list of more than 150 TCR beta chains associated with cytomegalovirus. Because some donors lacked HLA typing at each locus, the association tests relied only on the typed subset. Because counts were too low, some 16 rarely observed V segments, including chromosome 9 orphons, were excluded from the earlier analysis of a few hundred of the donors. A later analysis found that TCR association rates varied across HLA loci, with DRB1 alleles showing the most associated TCRs and HLA-C alleles the fewest. Compared with equally common non-associated chains, HLA-associated TCR beta chains in a later analysis were more clonally expanded and had lower generation probabilities. While some public TCRs were present in many individuals, most TCR sequences turned up only very rarely across donors. An association between a missense DCLRE1C variant and V-gene and J-gene trimming of TCR beta chains was found in a later genetic analysis and replicated in an independent cohort. The only immune exposure information available for the cohort was CMV serostatus. Because the 87-base-pair reads could not distinguish some IMGT-functional V segments, including TRBV6-2 and TRBV6-3, those segments were excluded. The classifier was reported to diagnose cytomegalovirus status with high specificity and sensitivity in both the original cohort and the validation cohort. Broadly in line with IMGT annotations, most TCR beta V segments showed up in productive rearrangements about 87% or about 30% of the time in an earlier analysis of under 700 of the donors. In vitro tests confirmed that a few of the cytomegalovirus-associated TCR beta chains recognize cytomegalovirus antigens. Roughly uniform sequencing depth across donors was assumed in presence/absence analyses, although this assumption may not hold. A later analysis found that most CMV-associated TCR beta chains appeared HLA-restricted, with HLA associations seemingly driven largely by CMV exposure. A further reported finding was that TCR beta sequences accurately predicted the HLA-A and HLA-B alleles for most subjects in the first cohort. At a false discovery rate of 0.05, a later analysis linked under 20,000 TCR beta sequences to specific HLA alleles. Linkage disequilibrium might explain the correlated functional status among segregating V segments, but an unknown experimental factor could not be ruled out. Compared with the roughly 720-donor mean, donors in an Asian-associated ancestry cluster had fewer N-insertions in productive TCRs, according to a later genetic analysis. The authors suggested that the approach could potentially be extended to other disease states and immunological phenotypes.

Library preparation employed the immunoSEQ multiplex PCR assay. For the multiplex PCR, a mixture combining 60 forward primers for TCR Vbeta segments and 13 reverse primers for TCR Jbeta segments was used. The CDR3 region of rearranged TCR beta genes was amplified from genomic DNA with a multiplex PCR assay. The Illumina HiSeq System was used to sequence the amplified TCR beta libraries as 87-base-pair reads. In the paper's pipeline: Across the 600 to 700 repertoires, a later analysis counted tens of millions of unique TCR beta chains, roughly 11 million of which were shared by at least two donors. Raw reads were error-corrected and collapsed into unique sequences with a nearest-neighbor algorithm that merged closely related sequences to remove PCR and sequencing errors. Alignment of CDR3 sequences to IMGT reference sequences was used to assign V, D and J gene segments. For a sequence to be retained, a match of at least six nucleotides was required to both a V gene segment and a J gene segment. Rearrangements were called productive when the CDR3 lacked stop codons and stayed in frame with V and J; all others were non-productive. CDR3 was defined by IMGT convention, running from the second conserved V-encoded cysteine to the conserved J-encoded phenylalanine. The earlier analysis of about 640 of the donors excluded any sequence lacking an unambiguous match to a single V gene segment. In an earlier analysis of a few hundred of the donors, V segments were called functional above 56.7% productive rearrangements and were called segregating when the between-donor standard deviation exceeded 5%. To diagnose cytomegalovirus status from the catalog of TCR beta chain sequences, a statistical classification framework was built. In a later analysis, V and J genes were assigned by comparing TCR nucleotide sequences against IMGT/GENE-DB human TR gene sequences. A later analysis assigned CDR3 sequences and most-parsimonious VDJ recombination scenarios with the TCRdist pipeline. A later analysis defined each TCR beta chain by its CDR3 amino acid sequence plus V-gene family, and excluded reads lacking a unique V-gene family. In a later analysis, several hundred highly shared, low-generation-probability nucleotide sequences were removed to address suspected cross-contamination and a sequencing artifact. For each public chain, a later analysis derived a clonal expansion index from normalized ranks of inferred template counts within each repertoire. In a later analysis, generation probabilities were computed using a VDJ recombination model fitted to out-of-frame rearrangements, and the results were checked against IGoR. A later analysis scored TCR-TCR, TCR-HLA and TCR-CMV co-occurrence with hypergeometric tests, applying a repertoire-size bias correction to TCR pairs. To estimate false discovery rates, a later analysis permuted the HLA or CMV assignments 20 times. In a later analysis, co-occurring TCRs were grouped with DBSCAN, and TCRdist sequence similarity was added when clustering was performed within HLA-allele-positive subsets. Repertoires with fewer than 30,000 or more than 120,000 public chains were left out of co-occurrence clustering, as were roughly five repertoires with anomalous nucleotide sharing. TCRdb limited this immuneACCESS table to in-frame rearrangements with V and J called. A share of clones is missing; checked studies link under half to unresolved V genes, and the rest is unexplained. V, J and clone size are those of that table, while D and trimming were read from the DNA. This sample is represented by approximately 110,000 clones; around 78% of them were singletons. The biggest ten clones account for around 4.8% of the sample.

CDR1 LGHNA and CDR2 YNFKEQ are derived from the germline V gene. The CDR3 contains 14 residues, cysteine and phenylalanine counted. Left in the record is the CDR3 DNA by itself, 42 bases read in frame from the first base. V has 6 bases trimmed and J has 2 bases trimmed; junction bases matching no gene number 5. The cohort was made up of approximately 670 healthy bone marrow donors. At the time of sampling, every cohort member was nominally healthy, though immune exposures that went unrecorded were likely present. The donor was CMV seropositive and belonged to the group of over 250 seropositive cohort members. Every donor gave a peripheral blood sample, and the peripheral blood mononuclear cells from that sample were used for TCR beta sequencing. The Qiagen DNeasy Blood Extraction Kit was used to extract genomic DNA from the blood cell samples. This clone has only one observation. The clone's antigen remains unknown. No quality values exist for individual bases; no much larger clone is one base distant.

The sequenced sample consisted of PBMCs. This receptor was obtained from a man in his 60s in good health and CMV-seropositive. Recombination connected TRBV4-2 to TRBJ2-3; the junction holds 7 bases that match TRBD2. The CDR3 reads CASSRDYNTDTQYF. The DNA is as follows: TGTGCCAGCAGTCGGGACTATAACACAGATACGCAGTATTTT.